A selection of T cell receptor beta chains follows, all from one sample in a study of cytomegalovirus exposure and HLA in healthy donors. Profiling relied on immunoSEQ multiplex PCR, and the TCRdb table lists in-frame clones only, not all of them. The sample has approximately 120,000 clones, around 82% seen once. Material for sequencing was PBMCs. These receptor sequences come from a female donor in good health and CMV-seronegative. The CDR3 runs from the conserved cysteine through the conserved F or W. The D gene is left open where the match is weak. For some rows the clone size is stated as once, few or many, or as a class when expanded; others skip it.

>TRBJ2-2|TRBV6-5|NA|NA
TGTGCCAGCAGTTACGGACTATCGAACACCGGGGAGCTGTTTTTT
CASSYGLSNTGELFF
>TRBJ2-1|TRBV9|NA|TRBD2
TGTGCCAGCAGCGTATCTAGCGGGGGGGATGAGCAGTTCTTC
CASSVSSGGDEQFF
>TRBJ2-7|TRBV7-8|NA|NA
TGTGCCAGCAGCTTAGTATCTGGGCAGGGCCGGAACGAGCAGTACTTC
CASSLVSGQGRNEQYF
>TRBJ1-2|TRBV6-5|NA|TRBD1
TGTGCCAGCAGTGACCGGACAGGGGTCACCTTC
CASSDRTGVTF
>TRBJ1-2|TRBV9|NA|NA
TGTGCCAGCAGCCCGAGCGGGGGGCGAAGCTATGGCTACACCTTC
CASSPSGGRSYGYTF
>TRBJ1-2|TRBV30|once|NA
TGTGCCTGGTCACAACACGCCGCCTATGGCTACACCTTC
CAWSQHAAYGYTF
>TRBJ1-2|TRBV9|NA|TRBD1
TGTGCCAGCAGCGTGGGGGACAGACCGCACTTC
CASSVGDRPHF
>TRBJ2-7|TRBV7-3|NA|TRBD2
TGTGCCAGCAGCTTAGAAGCGGGACTCGAGCAGTACTTC
CASSLEAGLEQYF
>TRBJ1-6|TRBV6-4|NA|NA
TGTGCCAGCAGTGACTTCCTGAATTCACCCCTCCACTTT
CASSDFLNSPLHF
>TRBJ2-3|TRBV5-4|NA|NA
TGTGCCAGCAGCTCGCTGAGACTAAACCACACAGATACGCAGTATTTT
CASSSLRLNHTDTQYF
>TRBJ1-1|TRBV9|NA|TRBD1
TGTGCCAGCAGCGTAGCCCAGGGGGCGAACACTGAAGCTTTCTTT
CASSVAQGANTEAFF
>TRBJ2-7|TRBV10-3|NA|TRBD2
TGTGCCATCAGTGACACGAGGACTAGCGGGTCAGTACTTTACGAGCAGTACTTC
CAISDTRTSGSVLYEQYF
>TRBJ1-4|TRBV7-3|NA|TRBD1
TGTGCCAGCAGCACCAGCCACAGGGGGATTTTTGAAAAACTGTTTTTT
CASSTSHRGIFEKLFF
>TRBJ2-7|TRBV11-2|NA|TRBD1
TGTGCCAGCAGCTTGGGTACAGGGGCGCGGGAGCAGTACTTC
CASSLGTGAREQYF
>TRBJ2-2|TRBV30|NA|NA
TGTGCCTGGACGGCAGGGGTCACCGGGGAGCTGTTTTTT
CAWTAGVTGELFF
>TRBJ2-4|TRBV19|NA|TRBD1
TGTGCCAGTAGCGGGACAGGGGTGAACATTCAGTACTTC
CASSGTGVNIQYF
>TRBJ1-1|TRBV9|NA|NA
TGTGCCAGCAGCCCACAGGTGAACACTGAAGCTTTCTTT
CASSPQVNTEAFF
>TRBJ2-6|TRBV19|NA|TRBD1
TGTGCCAGTAGTATTCCCCGGACAGGGTCCTCTGGGGCCAACGTCCTGACTTTC
CASSIPRTGSSGANVLTF
>TRBJ2-7|TRBV11-1|few|NA
TGTGCCAGCAGTGCCAACTCCTACGAGCAGTACTTC
CASSANSYEQYF
>TRBJ2-7|TRBV7-8|NA|NA
TGTGCCAGCAGCTTAGACCCCTTGGGCAGTCCCTACGAGCAGTACTTC
CASSLDPLGSPYEQYF
>TRBJ2-5|TRBV10-1|NA|TRBD2
TGCGCCAGCAGTGAGTCGAGATTAGTGAGAGCGGGAGAAGTTGGGACCCAGTACTTC
CASSESRLVRAGEVGTQYF
>TRBJ2-1|TRBV7-8|NA|TRBD2
TGTGCCAGCAGCCCAACCCCTAGCGGAGCTGCTTCCTACAATGAGCAGTTCTTC
CASSPTPSGAASYNEQFF
>TRBJ2-7|TRBV7-8|NA|NA
TGTGCCAGCAGCATCGGACAGACTCTTTCCTACGAGCAGTACTTC
CASSIGQTLSYEQYF
>TRBJ2-7|TRBV10-1|NA|NA
TGCGCCAGCAGCCCCAGGGCGCAGGGCCGTCGGGACGAGCAGTACTTC
CASSPRAQGRRDEQYF
>TRBJ2-1|TRBV4-1|NA|NA
TGCGCCAGCAGCCAAGGCCCGGGAGTTGTTGATGAGCAGTTCTTC
CASSQGPGVVDEQFF
>TRBJ2-5|TRBV28|few|NA
TGTGCCAGCAGTTCCTATCGGGACTTCCAAGAGACCCAGTACTTC
CASSSYRDFQETQYF
>TRBJ2-1|TRBV18|NA|TRBD1
TGTGCCAGCTCAGCACCGGGACAGAACGACAATGAGCAGTTCTTC
CASSAPGQNDNEQFF
>TRBJ2-1|TRBV25-1|NA|TRBD2
TGTGCCAGCATCTCTGGCGGGAGGAGCTCCTACAATGAGCAGTTCTTC
CASISGGRSSYNEQFF
>TRBJ2-5|TRBV10-2|NA|NA
TGCGCCAGCAGTGAGGTGGCACAAGAGACCCAGTACTTC
CASSEVAQETQYF
>TRBJ1-1|TRBV6-1|NA|NA
TGTGCCAGCAGTGAATTCGGACAACTCGCTGAAGCTTTCTTT
CASSEFGQLAEAFF
>TRBJ2-3|TRBV9|few|NA
TGTGCCAGCAGCACGGGACTGGTCCTAACAGATACGCAGTATTTT
CASSTGLVLTDTQYF
>TRBJ2-1|TRBV7-6|NA|TRBD2
TGTGCCAGCAGCTTCGGTAGCGGGGCCTACAATGAGCAGTTCTTC
CASSFGSGAYNEQFF
>TRBJ1-6|TRBV7-9|once|TRBD1
TGTGCCAGCAGCGCTGCGGCACAGGGGAATTCACCCCTCCACTTT
CASSAAAQGNSPLHF
>TRBJ2-5|TRBV5-4|NA|NA
TGTGCCAGCAGCTTGTTGAAGCCCCACCAAGAGACCCAGTACTTC
CASSLLKPHQETQYF
>TRBJ1-3|TRBV9|NA|NA
TGTGCCAGCAGCGTCGGGGACTCCTCTTCGGACACCATATATTTT
CASSVGDSSSDTIYF
>TRBJ1-6|TRBV25-1|NA|NA
TGTGCCAGCAGTGGAGGGGGAGGGTCTTCACCCCTCCACTTT
CASSGGGGSSPLHF
>TRBJ2-1|TRBV6-1|NA|TRBD2
TGTGCCAGCAGCCGGACTAGCGGGAGGTATGAGCAGTTCTTC
CASSRTSGRYEQFF
>TRBJ2-5|TRBV10-2|NA|TRBD2
TGCGCCAGCAGTGAGTCGATTCAAGTAGCGGGGGAGACCCAGTACTTC
CASSESIQVAGETQYF
>TRBJ1-5|TRBV30|NA|NA
TGTGCCTGGTCACAGGGTGGTCAGCCCCAGCATTTT
CAWSQGGQPQHF
>TRBJ1-2|TRBV27|NA|NA
TGTGCCAGCCGCCGCCTCAGGGACACGAGCTATGGCTACACCTTC
CASRRLRDTSYGYTF
>TRBJ2-1|TRBV5-1|NA|TRBD2
TGCGCCAGCTATAGCGGGGGACTCCACAATGAGCAGTTCTTC
CASYSGGLHNEQFF
>TRBJ2-2|TRBV19|once|TRBD2
TGTGCCAGTATGGGACTAGCGGGGAACACCGGGGAGCTGTTTTTT
CASMGLAGNTGELFF
>TRBJ2-7|TRBV7-6|NA|TRBD1
TGTGCCAGCAGCCCACCCCTTTTGGGGACAGATCTAGGTGACTACGAGCAGTACTTC
CASSPPLLGTDLGDYEQYF
>TRBJ2-3|TRBV28|NA|TRBD2
TGTGCCATCCAAAGGTCTAGCGGGAGAGGAAATACGCAGTATTTT
CAIQRSSGRGNTQYF
>TRBJ2-7|TRBV2|NA|NA
TGTGCCAGCAGTGGACTGGGTGTGAGCTACGAGCAGTACTTC
CASSGLGVSYEQYF
>TRBJ2-7|TRBV4-1|NA|TRBD2
TGCGCCAGCAGCCTTAGACTAGCGGGAGACTACGAGCAGTACTTC
CASSLRLAGDYEQYF
>TRBJ2-7|TRBV7-4|NA|NA
TGTGCCCTAATTCCCACCTTTAAATTC
CALIPTFKF
>TRBJ2-1|TRBV9|once|NA
TGTGCCAGCAGCGCCAGTAGCGAGCAGTTCTTC
CASSASSEQFF
>TRBJ2-2|TRBV9|NA|NA
TGTGCCAGCAGCGTATCCGGGAGAGTCACCGGGGAGCTGTTTTTT
CASSVSGRVTGELFF
>TRBJ1-2|TRBV30|NA|TRBD1
TGTGCCTGGAGTCAGCATCCCGGGACAGGGGCTGCCGGCTACACCTTC
CAWSQHPGTGAAGYTF
>TRBJ2-5|TRBV5-1|NA|TRBD2
TGCGCCAGCAGCCGTTTAGCGGGGGGAACGGAGACCCAGTACTTC
CASSRLAGGTETQYF
>TRBJ2-2|TRBV7-9|NA|TRBD1
TGTTCCAGCAGCCCCGATGGGACAGCTAGATCTACCGGGGAGCTGTTTTTT
CSSSPDGTARSTGELFF
>TRBJ2-2|TRBV7-3|NA|TRBD2
TGTGCCAGCAGCGCAGAGGGAGGGGCAAACACCGGGGAGCTGTTTTTT
CASSAEGGANTGELFF
>TRBJ1-1|TRBV10-2|NA|NA
TGCGCCAGCAGTGAAGAGTTGAGGTTGACTGAAGCTTTCTTT
CASSEELRLTEAFF
>TRBJ1-5|TRBV6-1|NA|NA
TGTGCCAGCCGAGAAAACAGTGTAATCAATCAGCCCCAGCATTTT
CASRENSVINQPQHF